This note documents a single T cell receptor (beta chain) sequence. Its cognate antigen is unknown. Donors had no recently reported acute infections or vaccinations and were HIV-negative. Evenly divided among several immunoSEQ plates was the genomic DNA of each subset. The assay was immunoSEQ multiplex PCR, and TCRdb's table has in-frame clones only and misses some. The sample has fewer than 650,000 clones; roughly 79% are singletons. This CDR3 is 16 amino acids long. Germline CDR1 LNHDA, CDR2 SQIVND (reference sequence). Trimming removed 1 base from V and 2 bases from J, with 12 bases in between. These data originate in a study of shared clonotypes between healthy human individuals. Study results and caveats: There were few donors, and this limited the genetic and exposure-history diversity represented.

Sequencing used PBMCs. The chain couples TRBV19 to TRBJ1-5, with TRBD1 as a possible D gene (6 bases). This clonotype was sampled from a woman between 40 and 50 years old in good health. Some clones in this sample may be carry-over from other donors' samples. The CDR3 DNA reads as TGTGCCAGTAGTATAGCTGGGGGGCGAGGCAATCAGCCCCAGCATTTT. It encodes CASSIAGGRGNQPQHF.